This T cell receptor beta chain was captured by sequencing in a study of T cell responses to AZD1222 COVID-19 vaccine. General study results and limits: Nearly half of spike-specific TCRs reportedly target variant regions that are unmutated in the B.1.351 and B.1.1.7 variants. At baseline, just 6 or 7 AZD1222 recipients tested seropositive. The study found vaccine-associated CD4 TCRs spanning spike, dominant at 160-218 and 743-854.

The data were produced by immunoSEQ multiplex PCR, yet TCRdb's version contains in-frame clones alone and is incomplete. This sample carries about 140,000 clones, around nine tenths of them seen once, and the ten largest clones take 5.5% to 6.5%. The V and J ends lost 4 bases and 4 bases respectively, with 14 bases between them. Germline V gene data show CDR1 as SGHRS and CDR2 as YFSETQ. This CDR3 comprises 14 residues. This clone occurred once. Its antigen is still unknown. The source of this sequence is an adult in good health. The chain links TRBV5-1 to TRBJ1-2; D gene uncertain. The source was peripheral blood, collected on day 0 of AZD1222 vaccination. Here the CDR3 DNA reads TGCGCCAGCAGCGACCACAGTGCATCCTATGGCTACACCTTC. This codes for CASSDHSASYGYTF.